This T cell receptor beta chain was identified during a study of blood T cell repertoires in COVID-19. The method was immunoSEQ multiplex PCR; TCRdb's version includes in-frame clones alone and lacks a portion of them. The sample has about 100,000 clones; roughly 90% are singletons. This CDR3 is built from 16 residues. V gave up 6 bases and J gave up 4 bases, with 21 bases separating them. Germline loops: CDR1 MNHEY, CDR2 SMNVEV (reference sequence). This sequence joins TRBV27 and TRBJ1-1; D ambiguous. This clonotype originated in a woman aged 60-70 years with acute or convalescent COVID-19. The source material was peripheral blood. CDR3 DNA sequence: TGTGCCAGCAGCATTAAGTCTTTGAGTAGAGGCACTGAAGCTTTCTTT. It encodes CASSIKSLSRGTEAFF.